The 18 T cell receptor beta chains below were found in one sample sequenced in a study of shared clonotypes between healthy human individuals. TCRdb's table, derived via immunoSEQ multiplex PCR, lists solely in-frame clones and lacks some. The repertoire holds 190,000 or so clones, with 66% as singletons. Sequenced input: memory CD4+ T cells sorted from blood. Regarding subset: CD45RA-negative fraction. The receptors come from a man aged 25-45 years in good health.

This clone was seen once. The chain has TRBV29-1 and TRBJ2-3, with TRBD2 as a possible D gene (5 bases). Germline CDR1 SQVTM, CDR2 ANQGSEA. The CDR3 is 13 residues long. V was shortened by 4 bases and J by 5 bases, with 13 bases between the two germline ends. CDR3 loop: CSVGRAGVDTQYF. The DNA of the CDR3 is TGCAGCGTTGGAAGGGCCGGGGTAGATACGCAGTATTTT.

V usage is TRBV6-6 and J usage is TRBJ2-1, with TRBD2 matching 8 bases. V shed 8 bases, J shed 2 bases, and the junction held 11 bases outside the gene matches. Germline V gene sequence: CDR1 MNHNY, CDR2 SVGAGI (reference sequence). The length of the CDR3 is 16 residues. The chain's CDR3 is CASRSPGLGPYNEQFF. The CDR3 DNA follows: TGTGCCAGCCGCTCTCCGGGACTAGGGCCCTACAATGAGCAGTTCTTC.

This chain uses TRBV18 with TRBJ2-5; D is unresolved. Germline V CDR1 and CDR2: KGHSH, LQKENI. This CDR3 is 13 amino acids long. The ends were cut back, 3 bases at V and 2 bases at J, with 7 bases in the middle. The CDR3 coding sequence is TGTGCCAGCTCACCGTCCGGACAAGAGACCCAGTACTTC. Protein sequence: CASSPSGQETQYF.

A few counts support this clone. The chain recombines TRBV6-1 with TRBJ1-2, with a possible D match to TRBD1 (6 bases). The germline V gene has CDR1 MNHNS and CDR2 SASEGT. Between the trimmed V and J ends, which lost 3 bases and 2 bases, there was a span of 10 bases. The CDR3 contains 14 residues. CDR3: CASSESTGNYGYTF. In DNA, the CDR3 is TGTGCCAGCAGTGAGAGTACAGGGAACTATGGCTACACCTTC.

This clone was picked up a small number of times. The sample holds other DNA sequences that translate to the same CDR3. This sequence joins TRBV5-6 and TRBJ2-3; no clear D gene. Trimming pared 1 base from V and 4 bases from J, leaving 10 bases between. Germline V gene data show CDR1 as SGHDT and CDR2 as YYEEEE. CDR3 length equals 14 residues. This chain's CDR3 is CASSLRLSADTQYF. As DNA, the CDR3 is TGTGCCAGCAGCTTGAGATTGAGTGCAGATACGCAGTATTTT.

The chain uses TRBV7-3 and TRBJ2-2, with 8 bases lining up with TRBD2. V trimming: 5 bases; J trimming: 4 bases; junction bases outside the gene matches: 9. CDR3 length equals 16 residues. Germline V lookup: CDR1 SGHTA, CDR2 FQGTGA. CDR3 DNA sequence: TGTGCCAGCAGCCAGACAGCGGGAGTGGGCACCGGGGAGCTGTTTTTT. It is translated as CASSQTAGVGTGELFF.

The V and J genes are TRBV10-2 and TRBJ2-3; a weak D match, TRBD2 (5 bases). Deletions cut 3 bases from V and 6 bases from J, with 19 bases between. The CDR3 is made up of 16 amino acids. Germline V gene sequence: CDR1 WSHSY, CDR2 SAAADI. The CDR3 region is CASSEGPRKGGDTQYF. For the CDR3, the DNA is TGCGCCAGCAGTGAAGGTCCACGAAAAGGCGGGGATACGCAGTATTTT.

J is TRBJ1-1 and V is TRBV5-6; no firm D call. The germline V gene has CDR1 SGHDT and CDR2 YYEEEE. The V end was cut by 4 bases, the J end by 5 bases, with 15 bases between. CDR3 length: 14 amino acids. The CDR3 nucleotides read TGTGCCAGCAGCCCGGACGTCCGGATAACTGAAGCTTTCTTT. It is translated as CASSPDVRITEAFF.

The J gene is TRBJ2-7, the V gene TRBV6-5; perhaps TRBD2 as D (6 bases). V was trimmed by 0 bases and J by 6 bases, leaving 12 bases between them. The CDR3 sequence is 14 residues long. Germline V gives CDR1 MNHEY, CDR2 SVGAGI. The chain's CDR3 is CASSYSETRTEQYF. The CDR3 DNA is TGTGCCAGCAGTTACTCCGAGACTAGAACCGAGCAGTACTTC.

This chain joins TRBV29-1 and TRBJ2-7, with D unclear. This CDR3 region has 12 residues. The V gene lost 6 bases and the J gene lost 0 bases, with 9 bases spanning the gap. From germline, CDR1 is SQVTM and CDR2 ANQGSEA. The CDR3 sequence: CSVVHGSYEQYF. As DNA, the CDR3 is TGCAGCGTCGTTCATGGCTCCTACGAGCAGTACTTC.

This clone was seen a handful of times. The CDR3 region has the DNA TGCGCCAGCAGCTTCTCGGGGATACAGACCCAGTACTTC. It encodes CASSFSGIQTQYF. V gene TRBV5-1 combines with J gene TRBJ2-5, with D tentatively TRBD2 (5 bases). The V gene lost 2 bases and the J gene lost 6 bases, with 11 bases spanning the gap. The germline V gene has CDR1 SGHRS and CDR2 YFSETQ. This CDR3 has 13 residues.

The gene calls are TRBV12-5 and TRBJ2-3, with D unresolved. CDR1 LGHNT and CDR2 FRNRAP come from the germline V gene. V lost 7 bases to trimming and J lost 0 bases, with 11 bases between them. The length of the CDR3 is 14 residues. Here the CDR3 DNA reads TGTGCTAGTGCCTTGGGGTCTAGCACAGATACGCAGTATTTT. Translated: CASALGSSTDTQYF. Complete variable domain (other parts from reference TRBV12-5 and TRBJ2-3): DARVTQTPRHKVTEMGQEVTMRCQPILGHNTVFWYRQTMMQGLELLAYFRNRAPLDDSGMPKDRFSAEMPDATLATLKIQPSEPRDSAVYFCASALGSSTDTQYFGPGTRLTVL.

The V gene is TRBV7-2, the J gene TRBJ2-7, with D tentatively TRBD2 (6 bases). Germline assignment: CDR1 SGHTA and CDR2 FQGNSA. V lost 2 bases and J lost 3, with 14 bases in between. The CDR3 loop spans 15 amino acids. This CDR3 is CASSLSLGGDYEQYF. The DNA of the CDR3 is TGTGCCAGCAGCTTAAGTCTCGGAGGGGACTACGAGCAGTACTTC.

The CDR3 region is CATSRVGFGQGRNEQYF. DNA of the CDR3: TGTGCCACCAGCAGAGTCGGCTTCGGACAGGGGAGGAACGAGCAGTACTTC. The V call is TRBV15, the J call TRBJ2-7, with 9 bases identical to TRBD1. Per germline, CDR1 LNHNV and CDR2 YYDKDF (reference sequence). CDR3 length equals 17 residues. The junction had 12 bases not matched to a gene; V was cut back by 1 base and J by 5 bases.

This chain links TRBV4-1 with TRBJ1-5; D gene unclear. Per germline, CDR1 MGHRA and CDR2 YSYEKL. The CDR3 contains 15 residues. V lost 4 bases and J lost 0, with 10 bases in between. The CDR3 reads CASSPQADSNQPQHF. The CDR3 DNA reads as TGCGCCAGCAGCCCCCAGGCGGATAGCAATCAGCCCCAGCATTTT.

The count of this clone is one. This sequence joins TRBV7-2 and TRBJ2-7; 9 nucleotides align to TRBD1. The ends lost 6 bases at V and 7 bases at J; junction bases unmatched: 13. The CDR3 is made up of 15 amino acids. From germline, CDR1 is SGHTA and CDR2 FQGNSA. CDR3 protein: CASRPNTGGSGEQYF. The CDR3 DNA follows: TGTGCCAGCAGACCGAACACAGGGGGCTCTGGTGAGCAGTACTTC.

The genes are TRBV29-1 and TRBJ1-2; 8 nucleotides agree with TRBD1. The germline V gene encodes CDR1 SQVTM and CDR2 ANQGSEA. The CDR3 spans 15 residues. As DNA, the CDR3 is TGCGGATGCAGGGGGCAGTCCTCTGCTAACTATGGCTACACCTTC. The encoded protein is CGCRGQSSANYGYTF.

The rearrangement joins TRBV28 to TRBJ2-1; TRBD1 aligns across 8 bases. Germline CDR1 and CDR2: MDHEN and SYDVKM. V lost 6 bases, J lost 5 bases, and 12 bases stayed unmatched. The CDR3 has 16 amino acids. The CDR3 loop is CASSPIGTGGHNEQFF. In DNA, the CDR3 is TGTGCCAGCAGCCCTATTGGGACAGGAGGCCACAATGAGCAGTTCTTC.